The clone carrying this TCR beta chain was counted ten times or more. The antigen is not known. Amplification of TCR beta CDR3 regions used RNA as the template. Carried out on the TCR CDR3, a first-round RT-PCR used the HTBI primer set. TCRdb reprocessed the multiplex PCR reads via MiXCR and lists one record per CDR3 protein. Of around 350,000 distinct CDR3 sequences in the sample, nearly 15% are singletons; the top ten hold approximately 20%. Germline assignment: CDR1 GTSNPN and CDR2 SVGIG (reference sequence). This CDR3 region has 14 residues. Trimming shortened V by 5 bases and J by 0 bases, and 11 bases separated the two germline ends. The sample comes from a study of T cells in Graves' hyperthyroidism and ophthalmopathy. Regarding the study as a whole: Peripheral blood also featured most of the thyroid clonotypes expanded above 0.001. A model of 13 V-J pairs discriminated ophthalmopathy from stable hyperthyroidism. A median about 6.2 months before onset, the model predicted ophthalmopathy.

This sequence was found in an older woman with Graves' ophthalmopathy. The V call is TRBV30, the J call TRBJ2-1; tentative D call: TRBD2 (6 bases). Sequenced input: blood. CDR3 protein: CAWGDSSSYNEQFF. In nucleotides, the CDR3 is TGTGCCTGGGGGGACTCCAGCTCCTACAATGAGCAGTTCTTC.